This TCR beta chain appears in the sequencing data of a study of T cell changes during pregnancy in multiple sclerosis. The germline gives CDR1 MNHEY, CDR2 SVGAGI. V dropped 2 bases and J dropped 2; count of bases not matched to a gene: 2. The CDR3 consists of 14 residues. Profiled with immunoSEQ multiplex PCR; TCRdb holds only in-frame clones, not every one. The sample includes around 46,000 clones, around 87% of them seen just once. This clone was seen once. This specimen consisted of CD8+ T cells from peripheral blood mononuclear cells, obtained in the second trimester of pregnancy. The chain has TRBV6-5 and TRBJ1-1; 7 bases map to TRBD1. The receptor comes from a female donor with multiple sclerosis, enrolled in a pregnancy study. The CDR3 loop reads CASSYRGQNTEAFF. CDR3 sequence (DNA): TGTGCCAGCAGTTACAGGGGGCAAAACACTGAAGCTTTCTTT.